The 27 T cell receptor beta chains below were found in one sample sequenced in a study of identical twins. TCRdb analysed the 5' RACE reads with MiXCR anew, one entry per CDR3 protein. The sample lists about 570,000 distinct CDR3 sequences, 9.6% seen once, with roughly 3% in the top ten. These data were likewise used in another study, on yellow fever vaccine responses in identical twins.

The sequenced sample consisted of PBMCs. The receptors derive from a woman younger than 30 in good health.

This clonotype was detected a few times. V gene TRBV6-5 combines with J gene TRBJ1-3, with D uncertain. The germline V gene has CDR1 MNHEY and CDR2 SVGAGI. V lost 0 bases and J 0 bases, leaving 3 bases between the germline ends. The CDR3 spans 14 residues. The CDR3 sequence: CASSYSSSGNTIYF. CDR3 DNA: TGTGCCAGCAGTTACTCTAGCTCTGGAAACACCATATATTTT.

This clonotype came up many times. This rearrangement joins TRBV12-3 or TRBV12-4 to TRBJ2-1; TRBD2 matches 7 bases. There are 14 residues in the CDR3. J gave up 6 bases and V 6 bases, and 8 bases lay outside the gene matches. The CDR3 here is CASRGGISANEQFF. The CDR3 DNA is TGTGCCAGCAGGGGGGGGATTAGTGCCAATGAGCAGTTCTTC.

This clonotype was detected only a few times. The V and J genes are TRBV2 and TRBJ2-1; the D gene could be TRBD1 or TRBD2 (5 bases each). Germline values: CDR1 SNHLY, CDR2 FYNNEI. Trimming stripped 6 bases from V and 0 bases from J, with 15 bases between. CDR3 size: 16 residues. The CDR3 DNA follows: TGTGCCAGCAGGGGCTATACAGGACTCTCCTACAATGAGCAGTTCTTC. Protein: CASRGYTGLSYNEQFF.

This clonotype was counted ten times or more. V and J are TRBV6-2 or TRBV6-3 and TRBJ2-1, with 12 positions matching TRBD2. CDR3 length: 14 residues. The junction had 9 bases not matched to a gene; V was cut back by 8 bases and J by 10 bases. CDR1 is MNHEY and CDR2 is SVGEGT in the germline V gene. The CDR3 DNA reads TGTGCCAGCCAGACTAGCGGGGGATTGCGGGAGCAGTTCTTC. It codes for CASQTSGGLREQFF.

This clonotype showed up many times. The rearrangement links TRBV6-5 to TRBJ2-7, with D possibly matching TRBD2 (6 bases). Germline CDR1 reads MNHEY; CDR2 reads SVGAGI. Trimming stripped 0 bases from V and 7 bases from J, with 16 bases between. CDR3 length: 15 residues. CDR3 sequence: CASSYSSGGNREQYF. CDR3 in DNA: TGTGCCAGCAGTTACTCTTCTGGGGGGAATCGAGAGCAGTACTTC.

Many counts were recorded for this clonotype. This chain uses TRBV12-3 or TRBV12-4 with TRBJ2-1, with 7 bases lining up with TRBD2. The CDR3 spans 13 residues. J lost 8 bases, V lost 3 bases, and 4 bases had no gene match. The CDR3 spells CASSFFGGDEQFF. The CDR3 nucleotides read TGTGCCAGCAGTTTTTTTGGGGGGGATGAGCAGTTCTTC.

This clonotype was seen a few times. The rearrangement links TRBV28 to TRBJ1-4; 8 bases map to TRBD1. Germline trimming cut 5 bases from V and 7 bases from J; bases unmatched to any gene: 15. CDR3 length: 17 amino acids. CDR1 MDHEN and CDR2 SYDVKM come from the germline V gene. The CDR3 region is CASSRAGGAGGGEKLFF. The CDR3 DNA is TGTGCCAGCAGTAGAGCAGGGGGCGCAGGGGGAGGTGAAAAACTGTTTTTT.

The chain employs TRBV27 and TRBJ2-1; D is possibly TRBD1 (5 bases). The CDR3 consists of 14 residues. CDR1 is MNHEY and CDR2 is SMNVEV in the germline V gene (reference sequence). Deletions cut 5 bases from V and 5 bases from J, with 13 bases between. This CDR3 reads CASSLRGTHNEQFF. The DNA for the CDR3 is TGTGCCAGCAGTCTTAGGGGTACCCACAATGAGCAGTTCTTC.

The table lists this clonotype with a few counts. This chain joins TRBV5-6 and TRBJ2-1; 8 nucleotides match TRBD1. This CDR3 spans 15 amino acids. CDR1 and CDR2 from the germline V gene are SGHDT and YYEEEE. The ends lost 0 bases at V and 7 bases at J; junction bases unmatched: 6. The CDR3: CASSLGQGAMNEQFF. CDR3 in DNA: TGTGCCAGCAGCTTGGGCCAGGGGGCCATGAATGAGCAGTTCTTC.

There are a few counts of this clonotype. The V and J genes are TRBV6-1 and TRBJ2-1; D is ambiguous. CDR1 MNHNS and CDR2 SASEGT come from the germline V gene. The CDR3 contains 14 residues. V lost 6 bases to trimming and J lost 6 bases, with 15 bases between them. The CDR3 reads CASSATELSNEQFF. The CDR3, as DNA: TGTGCCAGCAGCGCCACTGAGCTCTCCAATGAGCAGTTCTTC.

There are a few counts of this clonotype. The chain links TRBV6-2 or TRBV6-3 to TRBJ2-5; 8 bases are a match to TRBD2. Germline V lookup: CDR1 MNHEY, CDR2 SVGEGT. The CDR3 has 12 amino acids. Germline trimming cut 10 bases from V and 3 bases from J; bases unmatched to any gene: 4. CDR3 in DNA: TGTGCCACCGAAGCGGGGGAAGAGACCCAGTACTTC. It specifies CATEAGEETQYF.

This clonotype was seen ten or more times. The V and J genes are TRBV7-3 and TRBJ2-3; D is unclear. Trimming pared 5 bases from V and 0 bases from J, leaving 9 bases between. Germline V gives CDR1 SGHTA, CDR2 FQGTGA. The CDR3 contains 14 residues. CDR3 protein: CASSPLGSTDTQYF. CDR3 bases: TGTGCCAGCAGCCCCCTCGGAAGCACAGATACGCAGTATTTT.

This clonotype was recorded at least ten times. This chain joins TRBV7-2 and TRBJ2-5; TRBD2 matches at 8 bases. Germline V CDR1 and CDR2: SGHTA, FQGNSA. The CDR3 extends over 15 amino acids. After removal of 5 bases from V and 4 bases from J, the junction contained 9 bases not matched to a gene. CDR3 nucleotide sequence: TGTGCCAGCAGCGCCGGGGGGGAGCGGGGAGAGACCCAGTACTTC. Protein sequence: CASSAGGERGETQYF. Drawing the rest from reference TRBV7-2 and TRBJ2-5, the complete variable domain is GAGVSQSPSNKVTEKGKDVELRCDPISGHTALYWYRQSLGQGLEFLIYFQGNSAPDKSGLPSDRFSAERTGGSVSTLTIQRTQQEDSAVYLCASSAGGERGETQYFGPGTRLLVL.

This clonotype showed up many times. The CDR3 sequence is CASSLEQGAKNIQYF. Written as DNA, the CDR3 is TGTGCCAGCAGCTTAGAACAGGGAGCCAAAAACATTCAGTACTTC. This rearrangement joins TRBV7-2 to TRBJ2-4, with D tentatively TRBD1 (6 bases). This CDR3 has 15 amino acids. Germline V lookup: CDR1 SGHTA, CDR2 FQGNSA. Trimming left V 1 base short and J 0 bases short, with 7 bases between.

The V call is TRBV12-3 or TRBV12-4, the J call TRBJ2-7; D remains ambiguous. The CDR3 has 11 amino acids. Trimming took off 3 bases at V and 6 bases at J, with 6 bases between the two ends. Here the CDR3 DNA reads TGTGCCAGCAGTTTCGCTAGCGAGCAGTACTTC. Amino acid sequence: CASSFASEQYF.

This clonotype showed up many times. The chain joins TRBV10-3 to TRBJ1-3; D is unresolved. CDR1 and CDR2 from the germline V gene are ENHRY and SYGVKD. The CDR3 is 13 amino acids. The ends were cut back, 0 bases at V and 4 bases at J, with 4 bases in the middle. The CDR3 DNA follows: TGTGCCATCAGTGAGTCCTTAGGAAACACCATATATTTT. Residues: CAISESLGNTIYF.

The rearrangement joins TRBV19 to TRBJ2-3; no clear D gene. Germline V gene lookup returns CDR1 LNHDA and CDR2 SQIVND (reference sequence). The V gene lost 3 bases and the J gene lost 3 bases, with 7 bases spanning the gap. The CDR3 is made up of 13 amino acids. For the CDR3, the DNA is TGTGCCAGTAGTATCCCCAATACAGATACGCAGTATTTT. Translating it yields CASSIPNTDTQYF. Looking up the rest from reference TRBV19 and TRBJ2-3 gives the full variable domain: DGGITQSPKYLFRKEGQNVTLSCEQNLNHDAMYWYRQDPGQGLRLIYYSQIVNDFQKGDIAEGYSVSREKKESFPLTVTSAQKNPTAFYLCASSIPNTDTQYFGPGTRLTVL.

V gene TRBV6-1 combines with J gene TRBJ2-2, with 7 bases lining up with TRBD1. This CDR3 contains 14 residues. Germline loops: CDR1 MNHNS, CDR2 SASEGT. The trim removed 6 bases at V and 5 bases at J, leaving 6 bases unmatched. The CDR3: CASSRQGSTGELFF. CDR3 bases: TGTGCCAGCAGCAGACAGGGTAGTACCGGGGAGCTGTTTTTT.

A few counts support this clonotype. The chain joins TRBV10-2 to TRBJ2-6; D not certain. Deletions cut 7 bases from V and 4 bases from J, with 5 bases between. The CDR3 consists of 12 residues. Germline V gene lookup returns CDR1 WSHSY and CDR2 SAAADI. The CDR3 nucleotides read TGCGCCAGCACCGCCGGGGCCAACGTCCTGACTTTC. Encoded protein: CASTAGANVLTF.

A few counts support this clonotype. This chain links TRBV11-2 with TRBJ2-7, with 11 bases matching TRBD1. The CDR3 has 16 amino acids. J was trimmed by 1 base and V by 3 bases; bases with no gene match: 5. The germline gives CDR1 SGHAT, CDR2 FQNNGV. CDR3: CASSLGQGDRSYEQYF. CDR3 DNA: TGTGCCAGCAGCTTGGGACAGGGGGATCGGTCCTACGAGCAGTACTTC.

Of note for this clonotype: A read error may explain this, as a much larger clone is one base away. This chain joins TRBV6-1 and TRBJ2-3; 12 bases fit TRBD2. CDR3 length equals 17 residues. The germline V gene encodes CDR1 MNHNS and CDR2 SASEGT. CDR3 region: CASSRGWTSGTTDAQYF. CDR3 nucleotide sequence: TGTGCCAGCAGTCGCGGGTGGACTAGCGGGACCACAGATGCGCAGTATTTT.

This clonotype was detected many times. The chain has TRBV7-2 and TRBJ2-4, with 7 bases lining up with TRBD2. The CDR3 runs 14 residues. CDR1 SGHTA and CDR2 FQGNSA come from the germline V gene. V was pared by 1 base and J by 8 bases, with 5 bases of the junction left unmatched. The CDR3 DNA is TGTGCCAGCAGCTTAGACGTTAGCGGGCACATTCAGTACTTC. Translation: CASSLDVSGHIQYF.

The V and J genes are TRBV28 and TRBJ2-7; D ambiguous. V lost 3 bases, J lost 3 bases, and 9 bases lay in between. Germline V gives CDR1 MDHEN, CDR2 SYDVKM. There are 13 residues in the CDR3. The CDR3 nucleotides are TGTGCCAGCAGTTTTGGCAGACTCTACGAGCAGTACTTC. It is translated as CASSFGRLYEQYF. The entire variable domain, with the rest obtained from reference TRBV28 and TRBJ2-7, is as follows: DVKVTQSSRYLVKRTGEKVFLECVQDMDHENMFWYRQDPGLGLRLIYFSYDVKMKEKGDIPEGYSVSREKKERFSLILESASTNQTSMYLCASSFGRLYEQYFGPGTRLTVT.

The sample holds many counts of this clonotype. This chain joins TRBV29-1 and TRBJ2-5; the match to TRBD1 covers 10 bases. The trim removed 4 bases at V and 4 bases at J, leaving 9 bases unmatched. The CDR3 has 15 amino acids. The germline V gene encodes CDR1 SQVTM and CDR2 ANQGSEA. The CDR3 DNA follows: TGCAGCGTTGGGGGACAGGGGCTTGATGGAGAGACCCAGTACTTC. Translation gives CSVGGQGLDGETQYF.

This sequence joins TRBV3-1 and TRBJ2-7; TRBD1 matches 8 bases. This CDR3 is 16 amino acids long. Losses at the gene ends were 5 bases for V and 2 bases for J; bases not matched to a gene: 11. Germline CDR1 LGHDT, CDR2 YNNKEL (reference sequence). The CDR3 is CASSVRAGTGTYEQYF. CDR3 bases: TGTGCCAGCAGCGTTCGCGCCGGGACAGGAACCTACGAGCAGTACTTC.

This clonotype came up a few times. This chain connects TRBV6-2 or TRBV6-3 to TRBJ2-2; 7 positions match TRBD1. V gave up 6 bases and J gave up 1 base; unmatched junction bases: 5. The CDR3 loop spans 15 amino acids. In germline, CDR1 is MNHEY, CDR2 SVGEGT. The CDR3 nucleotides read TGTGCCAGCAGCGAGACAGGGATGAACACCGGGGAGCTGTTTTTT. This encodes CASSETGMNTGELFF.

The J gene is TRBJ2-4, the V gene TRBV20-1, with D hard to call. The germline V gene has CDR1 DFQATT and CDR2 SNEGSKA (reference sequence). The CDR3 has 13 residues. Trimming took 3 bases from V and 2 from J, leaving 8 bases between them. The CDR3 protein is CSARVGSKNIQYF. The CDR3 nucleotides are TGCAGTGCTAGGGTGGGGTCCAAAAACATTCAGTACTTC.